These T cell receptor beta chains were read from a single sample in a study of blood T cell repertoires in COVID-19. Assay used: immunoSEQ multiplex PCR; TCRdb lists only in-frame clones, some missing. The sample carries more than 65,000 clones, around 79% recorded once. The source material was peripheral blood. The receptors derive from a man in his fifties or sixties with acute or convalescent COVID-19. Each CDR3 is given without its conserved first and last residue.

>TRBV6-5|TRBJ1-1
ASSRLVGTEAF
>TRBV6-5|TRBJ2-5
ASSYDSRQETQY
>TRBV2|TRBJ1-5
ASSEQDGDQPQH
>TRBV6-2/TRBV6-3|TRBJ2-5
ASSYGPETQY
>TRBV7-3|TRBJ2-1
ASSWRAGTGTNEQF
>TRBV18|TRBJ1-6
ASSPPSGQGYSPLH
>TRBV5-1|TRBJ1-2
ASSLVPNADGYT
>TRBV11-2|TRBJ1-2
ASSLTGPAGYGYT
>TRBV5-1|TRBJ1-4
ASSLGQGAGDEKLF
>TRBV13|TRBJ2-1
ASSLRLAGGYEQF
>TRBV7-2|TRBJ1-5
ASRSNTNQPQH
>TRBV4-2|TRBJ2-1
ASSQGTSGALDEQF
>TRBV18|TRBJ2-1
ASSPRGEGQGTYNEQF
>TRBV5-6|TRBJ1-5
ASSSVTQGQPQH
>TRBV5-1|TRBJ1-3
ASSHPGPSGNTIY
>TRBV5-1|TRBJ1-4
ASSPGDRRTNEKLF
>TRBV6-5|TRBJ2-2
ASSYDRAPAGELF
>TRBV9|TRBJ2-3
ASSVAVSGGASDTQY
>TRBV7-6|TRBJ2-2
ASSLGGAGVTGELF
>TRBV10-1|TRBJ2-5
ASSGDIAETQY
>TRBV7-6|TRBJ1-6
ASSLLDSNNSPLH
>TRBV5-1|TRBJ2-3
ASTKQGRTDTQY
>TRBV4-1|TRBJ2-1
ASSQGDTRNEQF
>TRBV9|TRBJ2-3
ASSVVGGGGWQVSTDTQY
>TRBV28|TRBJ2-7
ASKTGTGAYEQY
>TRBV2|TRBJ1-5
ASSEDGGGDQPQH
>TRBV6-5|TRBJ1-3
ASSYRQGFSGNTIY
>TRBV9|TRBJ2-3
ASSASLLLAGGTDTQY
>TRBV23-1|TRBJ1-1
ASRQGFNTEAF
>TRBV19|TRBJ2-1
ASSIVPSPYNEQF
>TRBV18|TRBJ1-5
ASSPQTDQPQH
>TRBV5-5|TRBJ1-2
ASSTRQYGYT